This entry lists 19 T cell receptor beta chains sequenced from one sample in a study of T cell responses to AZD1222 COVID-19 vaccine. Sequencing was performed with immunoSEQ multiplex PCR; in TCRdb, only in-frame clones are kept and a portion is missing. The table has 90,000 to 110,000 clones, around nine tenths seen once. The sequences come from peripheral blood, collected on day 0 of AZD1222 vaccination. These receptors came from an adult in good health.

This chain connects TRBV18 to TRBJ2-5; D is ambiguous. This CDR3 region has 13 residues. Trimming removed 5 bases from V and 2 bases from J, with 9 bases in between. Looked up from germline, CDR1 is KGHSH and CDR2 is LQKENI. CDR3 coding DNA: TGTGCCAGCTCAACAAGACAACAAGAGACCCAGTACTTC. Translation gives CASSTRQQETQYF.

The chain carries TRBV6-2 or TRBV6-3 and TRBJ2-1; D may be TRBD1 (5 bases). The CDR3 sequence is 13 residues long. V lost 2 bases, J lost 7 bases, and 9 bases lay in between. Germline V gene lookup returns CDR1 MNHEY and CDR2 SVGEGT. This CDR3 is CASSYTGSNEQFF. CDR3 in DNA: TGTGCCAGCAGTTACACAGGCTCTAATGAGCAGTTCTTC.

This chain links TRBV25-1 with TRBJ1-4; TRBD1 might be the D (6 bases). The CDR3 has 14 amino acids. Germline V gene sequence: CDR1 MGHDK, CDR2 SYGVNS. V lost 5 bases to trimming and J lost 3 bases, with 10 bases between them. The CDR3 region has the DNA TGTGCCAGCAGTCAGGACAGATCTAATGAAAAACTGTTTTTT. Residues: CASSQDRSNEKLFF.

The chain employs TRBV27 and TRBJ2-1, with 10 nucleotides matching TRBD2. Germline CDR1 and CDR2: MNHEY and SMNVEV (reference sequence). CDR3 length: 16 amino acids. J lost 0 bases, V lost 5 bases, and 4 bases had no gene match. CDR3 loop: CASSTGLAVSYNEQFF. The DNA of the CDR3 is TGTGCCAGCAGTACCGGACTAGCGGTCTCCTACAATGAGCAGTTCTTC.

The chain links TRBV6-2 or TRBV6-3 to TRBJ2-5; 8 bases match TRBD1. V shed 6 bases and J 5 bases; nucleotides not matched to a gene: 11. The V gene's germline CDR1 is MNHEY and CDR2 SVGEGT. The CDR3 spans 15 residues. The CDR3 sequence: CASSQGASERETQYF. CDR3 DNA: TGTGCCAGCAGCCAGGGGGCTAGCGAGAGGGAGACCCAGTACTTC.

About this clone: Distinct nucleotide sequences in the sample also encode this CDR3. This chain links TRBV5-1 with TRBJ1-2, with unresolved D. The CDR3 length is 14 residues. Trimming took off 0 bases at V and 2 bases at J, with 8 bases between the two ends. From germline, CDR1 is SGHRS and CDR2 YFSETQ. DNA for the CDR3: TGCGCCAGCAGCTTGGCCGGGCAGAACTATGGCTACACCTTC. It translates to CASSLAGQNYGYTF.

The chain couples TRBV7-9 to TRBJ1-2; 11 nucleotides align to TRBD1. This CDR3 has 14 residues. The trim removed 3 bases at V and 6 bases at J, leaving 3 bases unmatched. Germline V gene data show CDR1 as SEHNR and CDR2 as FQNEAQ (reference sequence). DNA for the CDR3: TGTGCCAGCAGCTTCGGACAGGGGGCGCATGGCTACACCTTC. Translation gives CASSFGQGAHGYTF. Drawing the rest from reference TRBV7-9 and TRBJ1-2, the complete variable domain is DTGVSQNPRHKITKRGQNVTFRCDPISEHNRLYWYRQTLGQGPEFLTYFQNEAQLEKSRLLSDRFSAERPKGSFSTLEIQRTEQGDSAMYLCASSFGQGAHGYTFGSGTRLTVV.

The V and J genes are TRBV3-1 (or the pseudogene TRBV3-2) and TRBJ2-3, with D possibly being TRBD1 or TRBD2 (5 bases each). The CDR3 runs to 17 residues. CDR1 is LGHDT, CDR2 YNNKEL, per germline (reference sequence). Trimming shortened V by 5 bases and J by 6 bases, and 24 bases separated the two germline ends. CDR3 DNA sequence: TGTGCCAGCAGCGGTACGACGAGGCGGGCTGAGGGGGATACGCAGTATTTT. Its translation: CASSGTTRRAEGDTQYF.

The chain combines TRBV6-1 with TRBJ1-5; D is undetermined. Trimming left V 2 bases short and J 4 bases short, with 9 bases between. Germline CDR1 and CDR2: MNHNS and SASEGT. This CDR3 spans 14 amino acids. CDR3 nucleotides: TGTGCCAGCAGTGAACCTTTTTCGAATCAGCCCCAGCATTTT. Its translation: CASSEPFSNQPQHF.

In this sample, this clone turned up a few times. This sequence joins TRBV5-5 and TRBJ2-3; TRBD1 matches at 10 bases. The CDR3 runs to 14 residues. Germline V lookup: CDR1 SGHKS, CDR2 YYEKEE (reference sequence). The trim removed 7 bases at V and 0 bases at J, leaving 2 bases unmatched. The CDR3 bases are TGTGCCAGCCCGGGACAGGGGAGCACAGATACGCAGTATTTT. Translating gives CASPGQGSTDTQYF.

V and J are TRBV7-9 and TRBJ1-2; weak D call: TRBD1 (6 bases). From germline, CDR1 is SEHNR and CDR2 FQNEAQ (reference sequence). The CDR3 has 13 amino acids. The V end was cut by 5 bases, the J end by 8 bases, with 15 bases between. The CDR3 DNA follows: TGTGCCAGCAGCAATTCAGGGGAGAGGGGCTACACCTTC. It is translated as CASSNSGERGYTF.

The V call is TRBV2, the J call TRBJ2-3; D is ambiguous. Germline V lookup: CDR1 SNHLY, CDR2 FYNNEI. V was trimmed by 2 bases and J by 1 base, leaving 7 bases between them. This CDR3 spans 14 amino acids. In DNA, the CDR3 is TGTGCCAGCAGTGAAAGGTCTCGCACAGATACGCAGTATTTT. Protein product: CASSERSRTDTQYF. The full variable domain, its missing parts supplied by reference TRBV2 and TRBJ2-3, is EPEVTQTPSHQVTQMGQEVILRCVPISNHLYFYWYRQILGQKVEFLVSFYNNEISEKSEIFDDQFSVERPDGSNFTLKIRSTKLEDSAMYFCASSERSRTDTQYFGPGTRLTVL.

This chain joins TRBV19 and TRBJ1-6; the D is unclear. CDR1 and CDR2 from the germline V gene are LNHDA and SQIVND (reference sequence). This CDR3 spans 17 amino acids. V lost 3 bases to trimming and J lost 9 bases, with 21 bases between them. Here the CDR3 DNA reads TGTGCCAGTAGTATGGTCGTGTCCTTGAGCCTTCGTTCACCCCTCCACTTT. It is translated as CASSMVVSLSLRSPLHF.

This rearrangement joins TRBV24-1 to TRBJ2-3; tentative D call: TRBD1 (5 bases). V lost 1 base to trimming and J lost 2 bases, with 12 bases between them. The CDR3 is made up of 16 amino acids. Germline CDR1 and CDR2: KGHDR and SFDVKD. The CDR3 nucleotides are TGTGCCACCAGTGATTTTAACCAGGGCCTCACAGATACGCAGTATTTT. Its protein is CATSDFNQGLTDTQYF.

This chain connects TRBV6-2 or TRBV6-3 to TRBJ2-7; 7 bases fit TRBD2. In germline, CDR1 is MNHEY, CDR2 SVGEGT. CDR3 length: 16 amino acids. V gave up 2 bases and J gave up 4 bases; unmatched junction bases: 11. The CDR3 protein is CASSYHDGTGGYEQYF. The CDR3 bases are TGTGCCAGCAGTTACCACGACGGTACGGGGGGATACGAGCAGTACTTC.

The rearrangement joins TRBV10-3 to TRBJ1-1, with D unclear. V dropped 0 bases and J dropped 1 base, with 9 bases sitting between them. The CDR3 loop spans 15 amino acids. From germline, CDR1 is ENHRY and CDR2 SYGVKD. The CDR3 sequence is CAISESGLGNTEAFF. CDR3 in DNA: TGTGCCATCAGTGAGTCCGGGCTTGGGAACACTGAAGCTTTCTTT.

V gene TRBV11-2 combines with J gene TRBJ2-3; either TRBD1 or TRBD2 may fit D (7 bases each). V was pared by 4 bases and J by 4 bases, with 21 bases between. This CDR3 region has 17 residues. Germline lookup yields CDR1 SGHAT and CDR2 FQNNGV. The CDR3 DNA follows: TGTGCCAGCAGCTCCGGGGGAGGGGGCGCGGTAGCAGATACGCAGTATTTT. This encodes CASSSGGGGAVADTQYF.

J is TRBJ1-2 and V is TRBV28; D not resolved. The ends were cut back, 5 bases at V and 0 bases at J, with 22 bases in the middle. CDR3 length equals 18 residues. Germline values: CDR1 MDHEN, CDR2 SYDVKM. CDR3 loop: CASSKLPTKAVSNYGYTF. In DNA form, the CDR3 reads TGTGCCAGCAGTAAACTCCCTACTAAGGCGGTGTCTAACTATGGCTACACCTTC.

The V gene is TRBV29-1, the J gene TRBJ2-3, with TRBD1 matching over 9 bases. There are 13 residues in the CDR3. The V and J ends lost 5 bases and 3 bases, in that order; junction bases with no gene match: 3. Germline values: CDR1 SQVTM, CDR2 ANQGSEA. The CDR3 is CSVTGGRTDTQYF. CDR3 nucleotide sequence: TGCAGCGTTACAGGGGGCAGGACAGATACGCAGTATTTT.